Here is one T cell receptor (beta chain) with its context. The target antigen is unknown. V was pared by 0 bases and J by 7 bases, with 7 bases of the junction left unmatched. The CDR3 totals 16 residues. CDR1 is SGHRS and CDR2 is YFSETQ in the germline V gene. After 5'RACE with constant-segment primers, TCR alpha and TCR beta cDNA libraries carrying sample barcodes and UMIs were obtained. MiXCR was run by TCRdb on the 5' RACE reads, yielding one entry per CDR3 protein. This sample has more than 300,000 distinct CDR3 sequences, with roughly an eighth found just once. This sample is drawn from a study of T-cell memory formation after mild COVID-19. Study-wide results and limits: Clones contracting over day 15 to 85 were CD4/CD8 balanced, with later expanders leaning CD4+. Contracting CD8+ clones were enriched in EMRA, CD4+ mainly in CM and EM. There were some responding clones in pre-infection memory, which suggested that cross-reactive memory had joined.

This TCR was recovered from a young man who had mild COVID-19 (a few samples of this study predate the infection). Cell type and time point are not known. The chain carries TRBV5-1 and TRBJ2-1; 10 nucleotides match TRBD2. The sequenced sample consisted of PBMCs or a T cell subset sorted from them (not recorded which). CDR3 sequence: CASSLAPAGGWNEQFF. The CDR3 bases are TGCGCCAGCAGCTTGGCCCCAGCGGGGGGGTGGAATGAGCAGTTCTTC.